This record covers a single T cell receptor beta chain. CDR3 length: 15 residues. After removal of 1 base from V and 7 bases from J, the junction contained 7 bases not matched to a gene. CDR1 and CDR2 from the germline V gene are WNHNN and SYGVQD (reference sequence). The entry originates in a study of blood T cell repertoires in COVID-19. Whole-study context: Samples came from the United States, Italy and Spain, spanning acute and convalescent COVID-19. From T cells, B-cell-depleted T cells, or PBMCs came the material, which was cDNA or gDNA.

Source study methods: Amplification from reference gene primers served as the basis for estimated nucleated cell counts. Data came from immunoSEQ multiplex PCR; TCRdb stores just in-frame clones and leaves some out. V, J and clone size derive from that table, while D and trimming were established from the DNA sequence. The sample lists about 88,000 clones, 90% occurring once. Sequencing used peripheral blood. This TCR was sampled from a man in his 60s with acute or convalescent COVID-19. The chain joins TRBV10-1 to TRBJ2-1; 7 bases line up with TRBD2. The CDR3, as DNA: TGCGCCAGCAGTGAGTTGCGGGAGCTTTGGAATGAGCAGTTCTTC. Its translation: CASSELRELWNEQFF.